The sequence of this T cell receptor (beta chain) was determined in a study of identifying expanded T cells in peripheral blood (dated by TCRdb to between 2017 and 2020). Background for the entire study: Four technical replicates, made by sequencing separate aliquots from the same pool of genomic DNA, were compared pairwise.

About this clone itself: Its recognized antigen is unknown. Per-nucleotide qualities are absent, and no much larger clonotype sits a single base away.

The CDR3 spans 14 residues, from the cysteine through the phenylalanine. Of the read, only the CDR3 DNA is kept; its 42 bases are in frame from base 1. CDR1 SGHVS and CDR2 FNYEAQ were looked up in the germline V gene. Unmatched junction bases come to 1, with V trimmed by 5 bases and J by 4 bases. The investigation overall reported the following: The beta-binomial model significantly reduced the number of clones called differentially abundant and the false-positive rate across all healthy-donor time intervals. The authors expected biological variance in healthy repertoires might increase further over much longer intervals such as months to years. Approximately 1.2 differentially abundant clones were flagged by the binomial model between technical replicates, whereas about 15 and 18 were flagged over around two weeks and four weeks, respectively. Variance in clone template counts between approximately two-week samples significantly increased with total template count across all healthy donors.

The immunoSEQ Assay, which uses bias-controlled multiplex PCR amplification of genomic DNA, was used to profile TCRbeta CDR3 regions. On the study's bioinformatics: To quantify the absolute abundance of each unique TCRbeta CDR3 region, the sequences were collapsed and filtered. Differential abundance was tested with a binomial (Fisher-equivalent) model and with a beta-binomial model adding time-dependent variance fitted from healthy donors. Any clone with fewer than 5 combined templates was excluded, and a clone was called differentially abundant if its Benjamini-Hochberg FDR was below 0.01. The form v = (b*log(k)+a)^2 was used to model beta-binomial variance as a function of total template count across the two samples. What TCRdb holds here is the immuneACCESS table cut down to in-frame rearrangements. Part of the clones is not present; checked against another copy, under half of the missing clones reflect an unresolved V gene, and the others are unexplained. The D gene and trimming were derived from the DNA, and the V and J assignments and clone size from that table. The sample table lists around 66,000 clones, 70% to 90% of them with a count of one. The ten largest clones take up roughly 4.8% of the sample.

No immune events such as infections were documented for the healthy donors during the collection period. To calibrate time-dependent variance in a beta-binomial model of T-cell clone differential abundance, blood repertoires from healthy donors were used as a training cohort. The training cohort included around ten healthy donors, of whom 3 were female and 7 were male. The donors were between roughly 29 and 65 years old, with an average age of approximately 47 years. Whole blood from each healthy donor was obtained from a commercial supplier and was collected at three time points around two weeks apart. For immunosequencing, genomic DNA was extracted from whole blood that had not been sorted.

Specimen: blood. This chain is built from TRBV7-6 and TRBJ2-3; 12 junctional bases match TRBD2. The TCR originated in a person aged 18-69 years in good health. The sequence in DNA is TGTGCCAGCAGCCCTAGCGGGGGGGCAGATACGCAGTATTTT. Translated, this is CASSPSGGADTQYF.